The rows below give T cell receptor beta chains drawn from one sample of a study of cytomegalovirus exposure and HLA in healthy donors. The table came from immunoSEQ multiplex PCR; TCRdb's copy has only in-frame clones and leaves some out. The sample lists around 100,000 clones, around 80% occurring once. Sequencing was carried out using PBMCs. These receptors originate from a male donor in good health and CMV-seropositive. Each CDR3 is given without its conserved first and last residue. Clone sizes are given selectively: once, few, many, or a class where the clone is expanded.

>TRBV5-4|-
ASSLPGLNTEAF
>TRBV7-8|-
ASSPLNSRDTQY
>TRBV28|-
ASSSAGRGTEAF
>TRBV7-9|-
ASSLGGGINEQY
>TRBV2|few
ASSEQGFNEQF
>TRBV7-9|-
ASSLLTAYGYT
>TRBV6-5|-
ASSPYRSSGNTIY
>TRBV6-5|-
ASRSGFYQPQH
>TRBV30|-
AWGHTGLTAF
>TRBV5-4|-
ASSLPLDNEQF
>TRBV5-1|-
ASSLVAGYEQY
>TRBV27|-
ASSYGGDSYNEQF
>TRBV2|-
ASWEVQLPGYT
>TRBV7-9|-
ASSLGGEGNQPQH
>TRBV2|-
ASSPPRTGARQETQY
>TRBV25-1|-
ASSETGVGQPQH